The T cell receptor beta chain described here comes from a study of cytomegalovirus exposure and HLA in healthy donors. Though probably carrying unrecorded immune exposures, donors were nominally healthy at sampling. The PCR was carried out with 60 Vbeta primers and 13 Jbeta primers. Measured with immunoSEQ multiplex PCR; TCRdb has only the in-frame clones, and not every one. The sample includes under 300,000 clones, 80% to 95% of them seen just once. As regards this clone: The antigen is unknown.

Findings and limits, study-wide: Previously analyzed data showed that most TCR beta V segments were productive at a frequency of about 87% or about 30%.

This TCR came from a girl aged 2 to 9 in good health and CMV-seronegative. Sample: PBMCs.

CDR3 in DNA: TGTGCCAGCAGCCCTCGGACAGGGGTCATGAACACTGAAGCTTTCTTT. Translating it yields CASSPRTGVMNTEAFF. This sequence joins TRBV11-2 and TRBJ1-1; TRBD1 aligns across 9 bases. The CDR3 runs 16 residues. With 5 bases clipped from V and 0 bases from J, the junction kept 7 bases outside the gene matches. The germline CDR1 and CDR2 sequences are SGHAT and FQNNGV.